What follows are 13 T cell receptor beta chains derived from one specimen sequenced in a study of T cell responses to AZD1222 COVID-19 vaccine. TCRdb's table, derived via immunoSEQ multiplex PCR, lists solely in-frame clones and lacks some. The table shows tens of thousands of clones, with approximately 88% occurring only once. Sample: peripheral blood, taken 28 days after the second AZD1222 dose. These receptors were obtained from an adult who received the AZD1222 COVID-19 vaccine.

The gene calls are TRBV7-8 and TRBJ2-7; D not resolved. V lost 5 bases to trimming and J lost 6 bases, with 8 bases between them. The CDR3 length is 11 residues. Looked up from germline, CDR1 is SGHVS and CDR2 is FQNEAQ. The CDR3 here is CASSPLVEQYF. The DNA for the CDR3 is TGTGCCAGCAGCCCCCTGGTCGAGCAGTACTTC.

The chain carries TRBV27 and TRBJ2-7, with 12 nucleotides matching TRBD1. The CDR3 runs to 15 residues. The germline gives CDR1 MNHEY, CDR2 SMNVEV (reference sequence). The V and J ends lost 5 bases and 6 bases, in that order; junction bases with no gene match: 8. The CDR3 sequence: CASSRPGQGAVEQYF. The CDR3 region has the DNA TGTGCCAGCAGTCGCCCGGGACAGGGGGCGGTCGAGCAGTACTTC.

The V and J genes are TRBV7-2 and TRBJ2-3, with TRBD2 matching over 9 bases. This CDR3 spans 16 amino acids. Germline V CDR1 and CDR2: SGHTA, FQGNSA. Trimming removed 1 base from V and 4 bases from J; junction bases left unmatched: 6. CDR3 nucleotide sequence: TGTGCCAGCAGCTTAGTGGGTCGCGGGGGGGCAGATACGCAGTATTTT. Translation: CASSLVGRGGADTQYF.

J is TRBJ1-4 and V is TRBV9; TRBD1 matches 8 bases. The CDR3 totals 16 residues. Per the germline V gene, CDR1 is SGDLS and CDR2 is YYNGEE. Unmatched junction bases numbered 3, after V lost 2 bases and J lost 0 bases. The CDR3 bases are TGTGCCAGCAGCGTGGGACAGGCAGCAACTAATGAAAAACTGTTTTTT. It encodes CASSVGQAATNEKLFF.

The chain is built from TRBV4-3 and TRBJ1-5, with D possibly being TRBD1 (5 bases). Between the trimmed V and J ends, which lost 0 bases and 5 bases, there was a span of 14 bases. The CDR3 extends over 16 amino acids. The germline gives CDR1 LGHNA, CDR2 YSLEER. CDR3 sequence reads: CASSQEWQGGYQPQHF. CDR3 bases: TGCGCCAGCAGCCAAGAATGGCAGGGCGGGTATCAGCCCCAGCATTTT.

The chain has TRBV12-3 or TRBV12-4 and TRBJ1-4; TRBD1 aligns across 8 bases. The CDR3 sequence is 12 residues long. The ends lost 7 bases at V and 8 bases at J; junction bases unmatched: 3. The CDR3 DNA is TGTGCCAGCACACAGGGGGGGGAAAAACTGTTTTTT. As protein: CASTQGGEKLFF.

The CDR3 bases are TGTGCCATCAGTGGGACAGGGGTCTCGAACACCGGGGAGCTGTTTTTT. Protein: CAISGTGVSNTGELFF. J is TRBJ2-2 and V is TRBV10-3; 9 nucleotides agree with TRBD1. CDR3 length equals 16 residues. Trimming took 4 bases from V and 0 from J; bases not matched to a gene: 3. Germline CDR1 is ENHRY and CDR2 is SYGVKD.

This clone has more than one count but fewer than ten. The V gene is TRBV3-1 (or the pseudogene TRBV3-2), the J gene TRBJ2-1, with unresolved D. V lost 3 bases and J lost 6, with 9 bases in between. The germline V gene encodes CDR1 LGHDT and CDR2 YNNKEL (reference sequence). CDR3 length: 13 residues. Here the CDR3 DNA reads TGTGCCAGCAGCCATCGACTTCGCAATGAGCAGTTCTTC. Translating it yields CASSHRLRNEQFF.

The chain is built from TRBV5-1 and TRBJ1-1, with D maybe TRBD1 (5 bases). The germline V and J ends were trimmed by 3 bases and 2 bases, with 20 bases remaining between them. Germline V lookup: CDR1 SGHRS, CDR2 YFSETQ. CDR3 length equals 17 residues. The CDR3 bases are TGCGCCAGCAGCTCCGTGACCGGGACTGGGGACAACACTGAAGCTTTCTTT. This gives the protein CASSSVTGTGDNTEAFF.

The rearrangement links TRBV29-1 to TRBJ1-2, with 7 bases that match TRBD1. This CDR3 region has 15 residues. V was clipped by 7 bases and J by 7 bases; unmatched bases: 18. Germline assignment: CDR1 SQVTM and CDR2 ANQGSEA. The DNA for the CDR3 is TGCAGCGCCCGAGCCGCCAGCGGGACAGCCTTTGGCTACACCTTC. Encoded protein: CSARAASGTAFGYTF.

V and J are TRBV18 and TRBJ2-7; tentative D call: TRBD2 (5 bases). V gave up 5 bases and J gave up 7 bases, with 15 bases separating them. The CDR3 totals 13 residues. CDR1 is KGHSH, CDR2 LQKENI, per germline. CDR3 region: CASSALEGGEQYF. Written as DNA, the CDR3 is TGTGCCAGCTCAGCACTTGAGGGTGGTGAGCAGTACTTC.

This clone has more than one count but fewer than ten. This sequence joins TRBV2 and TRBJ2-3; TRBD2 aligns across 9 bases. The V gene's germline CDR1 is SNHLY and CDR2 FYNNEI. This CDR3 spans 17 amino acids. V dropped 7 bases and J dropped 2; count of bases not matched to a gene: 13. The CDR3 loop reads CASTQGAGGRNTDTQYF. The CDR3 nucleotides read TGTGCCAGCACCCAGGGAGCGGGAGGTCGGAACACAGATACGCAGTATTTT.

For the CDR3, the DNA is TGCGCCAGCAGCCCAGGGGTGGGGGCCAACGTCCTGACTTTC. Encoded protein: CASSPGVGANVLTF. V usage is TRBV5-1 and J usage is TRBJ2-6; D possibly corresponds to TRBD1 (6 bases). Trimming took off 4 bases at V and 4 bases at J, with 9 bases between the two ends. The germline CDR1 and CDR2 sequences are SGHRS and YFSETQ. This CDR3 comprises 14 residues.